One and the same sample provided the 9 T cell receptor beta chains below, sequenced in a study of T cells in Graves' hyperthyroidism and ophthalmopathy. Regions amplified from RNA transcripts were the TCR beta CDR3 regions. First-round RT-PCR targeting the TCR CDR3 was performed with the HTBI primer set. TCRdb re-analysed the multiplex PCR reads in MiXCR, keeping a single row per CDR3 protein. The sample lists some 440,000 distinct CDR3 sequences, approximately 15% occurring once. Sequenced: blood. The source of these receptors is a woman aged 18-35 years with Graves' hyperthyroidism.

This clonotype occurred once. J is TRBJ2-2 and V is TRBV7-2, with a tentative D call TRBD2 (6 bases). In germline, CDR1 is SGHTA, CDR2 FQGNSA. V dropped 2 bases and J dropped 4 bases, with 11 bases sitting between them. The CDR3 consists of 15 residues. The CDR3, as DNA: TGTGCCAGCAGCTTACTGGAGGGAGGCACCGGGGAGCTGTTTTTT. It yields the protein CASSLLEGGTGELFF.

This clonotype was seen a handful of times. This chain connects TRBV12-3 or TRBV12-4 to TRBJ2-5; tentatively, D is TRBD1 or TRBD2 (5 bases each). This CDR3 is 14 amino acids long. V gave up 6 bases and J gave up 5 bases, with 16 bases separating them. The CDR3 protein is CASSPGARPETQYF. The CDR3 DNA reads as TGTGCCAGCAGCCCCGGGGCTAGACCTGAGACCCAGTACTTC.

This clonotype was seen repeatedly, ten times or more. V gene TRBV24-1 combines with J gene TRBJ1-5; D not resolved. CDR3 length: 14 residues. V was pared by 3 bases and J by 1 base, with 6 bases between. From germline, CDR1 is KGHDR and CDR2 SFDVKD. The CDR3 DNA sequence: TGTGCCACCAGTGATGTCGGGAGCAATCAGCCCCAGCATTTT. Translated, it gives CATSDVGSNQPQHF.

This clonotype showed up just a few times. The rearrangement links TRBV3-1 to TRBJ1-2, with 9 bases matching TRBD1. Trimming cost V 5 bases and J 11 bases; bases outside gene matches: 6. CDR1 LGHDT and CDR2 YNNKEL come from the germline V gene (reference sequence). This CDR3 has 12 amino acids. CDR3 loop: CASSGQGLPYTF. The CDR3 DNA is TGTGCCAGCAGCGGACAGGGGTTACCGTACACCTTC.

This clonotype has at least ten counts. The chain combines TRBV6-1 with TRBJ1-1; 8 nucleotides align to TRBD1. The CDR3 has 13 amino acids. The germline V gene encodes CDR1 MNHNS and CDR2 SASEGT. The V gene end was trimmed by 8 bases and the J gene end by 0 bases; junction bases not matched to a gene: 2. The CDR3 DNA follows: TGTGCCAGCCAGGACAGGGTGAACACTGAAGCTTTCTTT. Amino acid sequence: CASQDRVNTEAFF.

The V and J genes are TRBV5-1 and TRBJ2-1; 7 bases are shared with TRBD2. In germline, CDR1 is SGHRS, CDR2 YFSETQ. The CDR3 spans 16 residues. The junction had 16 bases not matched to a gene; V was cut back by 5 bases and J by 8 bases. The CDR3 DNA follows: TGCGCCAGCAGGGGGGAGGGTAGCAGGTTTGTCGATGAGCAGTTCTTC. Protein sequence: CASRGEGSRFVDEQFF. Filled out from reference TRBV5-1 and TRBJ2-1, the complete variable domain reads KAGVTQTPRYLIKTRGQQVTLSCSPISGHRSVSWYQQTPGQGLQFLFEYFSETQRNKGNFPGRFSGRQFSNSRSEMNVSTLELGDSALYLCASRGEGSRFVDEQFFGPGTRLTVL.

This clonotype was counted ten times or more. The chain joins TRBV7-3 to TRBJ1-1; 7 bases are a match to TRBD1. The CDR3 extends over 13 amino acids. Germline V gives CDR1 SGHTA, CDR2 FQGTGA. V gave up 6 bases and J gave up 1 base; unmatched junction bases: 2. CDR3 loop: CASSYRGNTEAFF. CDR3 sequence (DNA): TGTGCCAGCAGTTACAGGGGGAACACTGAAGCTTTCTTT.

This clonotype was detected ten times or more. This CDR3 is CASSVVSAETQYF. DNA for the CDR3: TGTGCCAGCAGCGTTGTTTCGGCGGAGACCCAGTACTTC. The V and J genes are TRBV2 and TRBJ2-5; the D is unclear. This CDR3 contains 13 residues. Germline V lookup: CDR1 SNHLY, CDR2 FYNNEI. V was cut by 6 bases and J by 5 bases, with 13 bases left in between.

The CDR3: CASSVNPSGAGTDTQYF. Here the CDR3 DNA reads TGTGCCAGCAGCGTAAATCCTAGCGGGGCGGGGACAGATACGCAGTATTTT. The J gene is TRBJ2-3, the V gene TRBV9; the match to TRBD2 covers 9 bases. The ends lost 1 base at V and 3 bases at J; junction bases unmatched: 9. This CDR3 spans 17 amino acids. Germline CDR1 reads SGDLS; CDR2 reads YYNGEE.